This T cell receptor (beta chain) was identified in a study of cytomegalovirus exposure and HLA in healthy donors. V was pared by 2 bases and J by 5 bases, with 13 bases between. The CDR3 extends over 15 amino acids. The germline gives CDR1 MNHNY, CDR2 SVGAGI (reference sequence). Remarks on this clone: Its antigen is currently unknown.

PCR involved 60 Vbeta and 13 Jbeta primers. Some clones are missing from TCRdb's copy, which holds only in-frame ones; the method was immunoSEQ multiplex PCR. The table includes about 120,000 clones, roughly 70% detected once. Findings of the study overall: It was reported that the classifier diagnosed cytomegalovirus status with high specificity and sensitivity in both the original and validation cohorts. Some segments of the V type, notably TRBV6-2 and TRBV6-3, were excluded as indistinguishable. HLA allele associations emerged for about 16,000 TCR beta sequences in a later analysis, at 0.05 false discovery rate. Later genetic work tied a missense DCLRE1C variant to beta-chain V and J trimming.

What was sequenced was PBMCs. The TCR sequence derives from a woman aged 35 to 49 in good health and CMV-seropositive. The chain employs TRBV6-6 and TRBJ1-5; D might be TRBD1 (5 bases). CDR3 protein: CASSYPTTDHQPQHF. Here the CDR3 DNA reads TGTGCCAGCAGTTACCCAACGACAGACCATCAGCCCCAGCATTTT.